The 25 T cell receptor beta chains in this list originate from one sample, sequenced in a study of cytomegalovirus exposure and HLA in healthy donors. Primers included in the PCR were 60 Vbeta and 13 Jbeta primers. Profiled with immunoSEQ multiplex PCR; TCRdb holds only in-frame clones, not every one. This table has 150,000 to 200,000 clones, about 65% appearing once. The specimen was PBMCs. The receptors were sampled from a girl aged 10-17 years in good health and CMV-seronegative.

This clone has a handful of counts. The V gene is TRBV7-8, the J gene TRBJ1-2; D unresolved. V dropped 2 bases and J dropped 2 bases, with 6 bases sitting between them. From germline, CDR1 is SGHVS and CDR2 FQNEAQ. CDR3 size: 13 residues. CDR3 DNA sequence: TGTGCCAGCAGCTTAAAACGGAACTATGGCTACACCTTC. Translating it yields CASSLKRNYGYTF.

V gene TRBV30 combines with J gene TRBJ1-1, with D tentatively TRBD1 (6 bases). The V gene's germline CDR1 is GTSNPN and CDR2 SVGIG (reference sequence). Trimming left V 4 bases short and J 4 bases short, with 19 bases between. The CDR3 runs 15 residues. The CDR3 is CAWNRSPPDSTEAFF. CDR3 nucleotide sequence: TGTGCCTGGAATCGATCGCCTCCGGACAGCACTGAAGCTTTCTTT.

The V and J genes are TRBV6-6 and TRBJ2-5, with 9 positions matching TRBD2. There are 15 residues in the CDR3. The germline V gene encodes CDR1 MNHNY and CDR2 SVGAGI (reference sequence). V shed 5 bases, J shed 5 bases, and the junction held 9 bases outside the gene matches. CDR3 sequence reads: CASSDEGGGAETQYF. For the CDR3, the DNA is TGTGCCAGCAGTGATGAGGGCGGGGGGGCCGAGACCCAGTACTTC.

This sequence joins TRBV6-1 and TRBJ2-3; a weak D match, TRBD2 (5 bases). The germline V gene encodes CDR1 MNHNS and CDR2 SASEGT. The length of the CDR3 is 16 residues. V was trimmed by 3 bases and J by 0 bases, leaving 13 bases between them. CDR3 nucleotides: TGTGCCAGCAGTGAGTTAAAGCGGTTTAGCACAGATACGCAGTATTTT. Translated, it gives CASSELKRFSTDTQYF.

This clone has just a few counts. The CDR3 is CASSSHGEGTDTQYF. CDR3 DNA sequence: TGTGCCAGCAGTTCCCACGGGGAGGGCACAGATACGCAGTATTTT. This chain joins TRBV6-6 and TRBJ2-3; possible D gene TRBD2, 6 bases. The CDR3 contains 15 residues. Germline V gene data show CDR1 as MNHNY and CDR2 as SVGAGI (reference sequence). V dropped 4 bases and J dropped 1 base, with 12 bases sitting between them.

J is TRBJ1-5 and V is TRBV11-1; 7 bases align to TRBD1. The CDR3 length is 17 residues. The germline CDR1 and CDR2 sequences are SGHAT and FQDESV (reference sequence). V was clipped by 3 bases and J by 6 bases; unmatched bases: 14. The DNA for the CDR3 is TGTGCCAGCAGCTTGCGGACAGGTGGCCAAGGTAGTCAGCCCCAGCATTTT. It is translated as CASSLRTGGQGSQPQHF. The full variable domain, rest sourced from reference TRBV11-1 and TRBJ1-5, is EAEVAQSPRYKITEKSQAVAFWCDPISGHATLYWYRQILGQGPELLVQFQDESVVDDSQLPKDRFSAERLKGVDSTLKIQPAELGDSAMYLCASSLRTGGQGSQPQHFGDGTRLSIL.

V is TRBV5-6 and J is TRBJ1-5; 8 bases are shared with TRBD1. This CDR3 has 17 amino acids. J lost 0 bases, V lost 1 base, and 6 bases had no gene match. In germline, CDR1 is SGHDT, CDR2 YYEEEE. The CDR3 spells CASSLRTGGSSNQPQHF. The DNA of the CDR3 is TGTGCCAGCAGCTTGAGAACAGGGGGTTCTAGCAATCAGCCCCAGCATTTT.

V is TRBV5-3 and J is TRBJ2-2; D may be TRBD2 (7 bases). TRBV5-3 is treated as an ORF (open reading frame) with a function not yet certain. Trimming pared 0 bases from V and 5 bases from J, leaving 14 bases between. The length of the CDR3 is 16 residues. CDR3: CARSLEGGGGTGELFF. In DNA, the CDR3 is TGTGCCAGAAGCTTGGAGGGGGGGGGAGGGACCGGGGAGCTGTTTTTT.

Written as DNA, the CDR3 is TGCAGTGCTCTGGACAGGGAGACGCAGTATTTT. Translated: CSALDRETQYF. This chain joins TRBV20-1 and TRBJ2-3; 8 bases are shared with TRBD1. The CDR3 has 11 amino acids. V lost 5 bases to trimming and J lost 9 bases; unmatched junction nucleotides: 4. Germline loops: CDR1 DFQATT, CDR2 SNEGSKA (reference sequence).

This clone was detected once. This chain joins TRBV4-1 and TRBJ2-3, with TRBD1 matching 7 bases. The J segment lost 4 bases and the V segment lost 0 bases, leaving 10 bases of the junction unmatched. The CDR3 length is 17 residues. Germline-derived CDR1 and CDR2 are MGHRA and YSYEKL. The CDR3 DNA is TGCGCCAGCAGCCAAGAACAAACAGGGGTCCCCCCAGATACGCAGTATTTT. This sequence encodes CASSQEQTGVPPDTQYF.

Only a few counts were recorded for this clone. This rearrangement joins TRBV18 to TRBJ2-1, with 8 bases identical to TRBD1. This CDR3 contains 15 residues. The V segment lost 3 bases and the J segment 3 bases; nucleotides outside the gene matches: 4. Germline loops: CDR1 KGHSH, CDR2 LQKENI. Here the CDR3 reads CASSPGTGNYNEQFF. CDR3 in DNA: TGTGCCAGCTCACCGGGGACAGGCAACTACAATGAGCAGTTCTTC.

The chain recombines TRBV6-5 with TRBJ1-2, with D possibly matching TRBD1 (5 bases). V was cut by 5 bases and J by 8 bases, with 12 bases left in between. CDR3 length: 12 amino acids. Per the germline V gene, CDR1 is MNHEY and CDR2 is SVGAGI. CDR3 nucleotide sequence: TGTGCCAGCAGTGAACGGGGGTACGGCTACACCTTC. Translating gives CASSERGYGYTF.

The chain has TRBV18 and TRBJ2-7, with unresolved D. CDR3 length: 14 amino acids. The ends were cut back, 2 bases at V and 3 bases at J, with 11 bases in the middle. Germline V gene lookup returns CDR1 KGHSH and CDR2 LQKENI. CDR3 sequence reads: CASSPKAGIYEQYF. CDR3 DNA sequence: TGTGCCAGCTCACCAAAAGCAGGTATCTACGAGCAGTACTTC.

The chain uses TRBV12-5 and TRBJ2-5; a weak D match, TRBD1 (6 bases). V was pared by 1 base and J by 7 bases, with 10 bases between. The germline V gene encodes CDR1 LGHNT and CDR2 FRNRAP. This CDR3 is 13 amino acids long. The CDR3 here is CASGLGGQGTQYF. CDR3 DNA: TGTGCTAGTGGTTTGGGGGGGCAGGGGACCCAGTACTTC. The full variable domain, with the rest looked up from reference TRBV12-5 and TRBJ2-5, is DARVTQTPRHKVTEMGQEVTMRCQPILGHNTVFWYRQTMMQGLELLAYFRNRAPLDDSGMPKDRFSAEMPDATLATLKIQPSEPRDSAVYFCASGLGGQGTQYFGPGTRLLVL.

The CDR3 DNA follows: TGTGCCAGCAGTGATTCAGCTGGAAACACCATATATTTT. Translating gives CASSDSAGNTIYF. The chain carries TRBV6-5 and TRBJ1-3; D not resolved. Germline CDR1 MNHEY, CDR2 SVGAGI. The CDR3 length is 13 residues. V lost 5 bases and J 2 bases, leaving 7 bases between the germline ends.

The gene calls are TRBV28 and TRBJ1-3; 9 positions agree with TRBD1. CDR1 is MDHEN, CDR2 SYDVKM, per germline. This CDR3 region has 17 residues. Trimming at V came to 2 bases and at J to 5 bases, leaving 10 bases not matched to a gene. CDR3 DNA: TGTGCCAGCAGTTTAATGGGACAGGGAGTTATTAGAAACACCATATATTTT. It translates to CASSLMGQGVIRNTIYF.

V gene TRBV2 combines with J gene TRBJ2-1, with TRBD1 identical over 9 bases. This CDR3 is built from 16 residues. V was clipped by 7 bases and J by 4 bases; unmatched bases: 11. Germline assignment: CDR1 SNHLY and CDR2 FYNNEI. The CDR3 reads CASNTVWTGVYNEQFF. CDR3 nucleotides: TGTGCCAGCAATACAGTTTGGACAGGGGTGTACAATGAGCAGTTCTTC.

The V and J genes are TRBV7-3 and TRBJ2-7; D gene unclear. The V gene lost 3 bases and the J gene lost 2 bases, with 8 bases spanning the gap. Germline V lookup: CDR1 SGHTA, CDR2 FQGTGA. The CDR3 contains 13 residues. The CDR3 DNA is TGTGCCAGCAGCTTGCATCCTACCTACGAGCAGTACTTC. Its translation is CASSLHPTYEQYF.

V and J are TRBV19 and TRBJ1-5; 9 bases fit TRBD1. The CDR3 runs to 18 residues. In germline, CDR1 is LNHDA, CDR2 SQIVND (reference sequence). After removal of 6 bases from V and 3 bases from J, the junction contained 15 bases not matched to a gene. CDR3 DNA sequence: TGTGCCAGTAGCATGGGGGACAGGGCATCGGAATTCAATCAGCCCCAGCATTTT. This codes for CASSMGDRASEFNQPQHF.

This chain joins TRBV25-1 and TRBJ2-1; 7 bases line up with TRBD2. The CDR3 is 16 amino acids. Germline trimming cut 7 bases from V and 5 bases from J; bases unmatched to any gene: 14. Looked up from germline, CDR1 is MGHDK and CDR2 is SYGVNS. CDR3 amino acids: CASKGLGEGQHNEQFF. The CDR3 bases are TGTGCCAGCAAGGGCTTGGGGGAGGGCCAACACAATGAGCAGTTCTTC.

The CDR3 DNA reads as TGTGCCAGCAGCAAAGAGGGAGACAGGGAGCTGTTTTTT. This sequence encodes CASSKEGDRELFF. The chain employs TRBV13 and TRBJ2-2; tentatively, D is TRBD2 (5 bases). V lost 5 bases to trimming and J lost 9 bases, with 13 bases between them. Germline V CDR1 and CDR2: PRHDT, FYEKMQ (reference sequence). The CDR3 is 13 amino acids. Based on the CDR3 plus reference TRBV13 and TRBJ2-2, the full variable domain is AAGVIQSPRHLIKEKRETATLKCYPIPRHDTVYWYQQGPGQDPQFLISFYEKMQSDKGSIPDRFSAQQFSDYHSELNMSSLELGDSALYFCASSKEGDRELFFGEGSRLTVL.

This clone was observed a handful of times. The V and J genes are TRBV10-3 and TRBJ1-4, with 9 bases aligning to TRBD1. V shed 2 bases, J shed 1 base, and the junction held 5 bases outside the gene matches. Looked up from germline, CDR1 is ENHRY and CDR2 is SYGVKD. The CDR3 has 17 amino acids. The CDR3: CAISENRGRGTNEKLFF. In DNA, the CDR3 is TGTGCCATCAGTGAGAACAGGGGGCGGGGAACTAATGAAAAACTGTTTTTT.

The rearrangement uses TRBV6-1 and TRBJ1-5; no reliable D call. The CDR3 runs 12 residues. Germline V gene sequence: CDR1 MNHNS, CDR2 SASEGT. V was trimmed by 10 bases and J by 9 bases, leaving 16 bases between them. The CDR3 DNA reads as TGTGCCACCACTCCTTGGTCGCGGCCCCAGCATTTT. It specifies CATTPWSRPQHF.

The chain combines TRBV27 with TRBJ2-3; 7 bases are shared with TRBD2. CDR1 and CDR2 (germline): MNHEY, SMNVEV (reference sequence). The CDR3 runs 14 residues. Losses at the gene ends were 8 bases for V and 5 bases for J; bases not matched to a gene: 10. The CDR3 here is CASYGLGSGDTQYF. The CDR3 nucleotides read TGTGCCAGCTACGGACTAGGCTCGGGAGATACGCAGTATTTT.

The J gene is TRBJ2-5, the V gene TRBV30; TRBD1 matches 8 bases. The end of the DNA is better explained by TRBJ2-7, so the J call may be wrong. Germline values: CDR1 GTSNPN, CDR2 SVGIG (reference sequence). CDR3 length: 15 amino acids. DNA for the CDR3: TGTGCCTGGAGCGTGACAGGGGACCACTCCTACGAGCAGTACTTC. Translated, it gives CAWSVTGDHSYEQYF.